This T cell receptor beta chain is from a study of T cells in localized non-small cell lung cancer. Study observations and caveats: Blood T cell density predicted longer survival; adjacent-lung clonality, shorter.

This CDR3 has 13 amino acids. V gave up 2 bases and J gave up 8 bases; unmatched junction bases: 2. Germline assignment: CDR1 MNHEY and CDR2 SMNVEV (reference sequence). The repertoire was sequenced with immunoSEQ multiplex PCR; TCRdb's copy has only in-frame clones and lacks some. The profile shows 30,000 to 35,000 clones, approximately 93% of them singletons. As regards this clone: Its specificity is not known.

The chain carries TRBV27 and TRBJ1-2, with 10 bases fitting TRBD1. This sequence originates from a female donor over 55 with stage I lung adenocarcinoma. Here the sequenced sample was peripheral blood, taken before any cancer treatment. CDR3 nucleotides: TGTGCCAGCAGTTTAGGGACAGGGGACGGCTACACCTTC. It translates to CASSLGTGDGYTF.